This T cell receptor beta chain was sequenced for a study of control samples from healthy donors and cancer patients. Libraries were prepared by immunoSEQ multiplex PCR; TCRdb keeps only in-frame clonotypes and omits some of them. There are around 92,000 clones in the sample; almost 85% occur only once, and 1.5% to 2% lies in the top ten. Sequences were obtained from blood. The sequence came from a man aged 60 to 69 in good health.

The CDR3 DNA follows: TGTGCCACCAGTGATTTAGGGTCGACAGATACGCAGTATTTT. Residues: CATSDLGSTDTQYF. The chain recombines TRBV24-1 with TRBJ2-3; D is unresolved. CDR1 and CDR2 from the germline V gene are KGHDR and SFDVKD. The CDR3 is 14 residues long. V shed 1 base and J shed 3 bases, with 7 bases lying between them.